This T cell receptor (beta chain) stems from a study of T cell responses to AZD1222 COVID-19 vaccine. TCRdb's copy holds only in-frame clones and misses some; the assay was immunoSEQ multiplex PCR. This sample has hundreds of thousands of clones, with roughly 91% found just once. Deletions cut 0 bases from V and 2 bases from J, with 10 bases between. Germline CDR1 is SGHNT and CDR2 is YYREEE (reference sequence). The CDR3 spans 15 residues. The receptor's source is an adult in good health. This sequence joins TRBV5-4 and TRBJ2-3, with TRBD1 as a possible D gene (6 bases). The sequenced sample was peripheral blood, obtained on day 0 of MenACWY control vaccination. DNA for the CDR3: TGTGCCAGCAGCTTGGCCCGGGACACCACAGATACGCAGTATTTT. It encodes CASSLARDTTDTQYF. Using reference TRBV5-4 and TRBJ2-3 for the parts outside the CDR3, the full variable domain is ETGVTQSPTHLIKTRGQQVTLRCSSQSGHNTVSWYQQALGQGPQFIFQYYREEENGRGNFPPRFSGLQFPNYSSELNVNALELDDSALYLCASSLARDTTDTQYFGPGTRLTVL.